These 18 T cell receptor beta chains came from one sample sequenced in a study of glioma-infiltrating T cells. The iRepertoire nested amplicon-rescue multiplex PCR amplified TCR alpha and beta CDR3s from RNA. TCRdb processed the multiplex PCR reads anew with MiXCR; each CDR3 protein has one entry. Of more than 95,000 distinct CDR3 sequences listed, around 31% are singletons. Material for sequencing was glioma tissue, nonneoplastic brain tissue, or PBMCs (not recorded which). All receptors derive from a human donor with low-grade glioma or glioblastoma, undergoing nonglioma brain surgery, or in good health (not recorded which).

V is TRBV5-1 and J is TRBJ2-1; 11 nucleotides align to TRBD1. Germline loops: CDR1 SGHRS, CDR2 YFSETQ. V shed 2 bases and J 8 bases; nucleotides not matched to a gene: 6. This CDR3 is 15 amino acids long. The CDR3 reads CASSFGQGAFHEQFF. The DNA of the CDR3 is TGCGCCAGCAGCTTCGGACAGGGGGCGTTCCATGAGCAGTTCTTC.

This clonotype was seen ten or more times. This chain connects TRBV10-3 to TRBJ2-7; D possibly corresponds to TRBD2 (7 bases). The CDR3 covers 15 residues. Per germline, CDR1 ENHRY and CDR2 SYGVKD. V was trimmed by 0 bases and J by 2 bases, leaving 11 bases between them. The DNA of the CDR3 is TGTGCCATCAGTGAGTCGTCCGGGGGGCCCTACGAGCAGTACTTC. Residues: CAISESSGGPYEQYF.

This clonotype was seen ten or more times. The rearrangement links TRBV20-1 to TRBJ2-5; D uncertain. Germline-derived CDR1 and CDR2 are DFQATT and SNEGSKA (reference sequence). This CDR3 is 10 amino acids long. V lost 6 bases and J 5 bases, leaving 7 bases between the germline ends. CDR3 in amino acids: CSADGETQYF. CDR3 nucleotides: TGCAGTGCGGACGGGGAGACCCAGTACTTC.

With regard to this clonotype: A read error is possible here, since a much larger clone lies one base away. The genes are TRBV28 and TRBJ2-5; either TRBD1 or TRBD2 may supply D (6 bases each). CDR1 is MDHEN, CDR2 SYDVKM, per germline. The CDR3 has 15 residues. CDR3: CASSFGGPSKENQYF. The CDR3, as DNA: TGTGCCAGCAGTTTCGGGGGCCCCTCGAAAGAGAACCAGTACTTC. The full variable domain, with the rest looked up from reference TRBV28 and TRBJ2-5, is DVKVTQSSRYLVKRTGEKVFLECVQDMDHENMFWYRQDPGLGLRLIYFSYDVKMKEKGDIPEGYSVSREKKERFSLILESASTNQTSMYLCASSFGGPSKENQYFGPGTRLLVL.

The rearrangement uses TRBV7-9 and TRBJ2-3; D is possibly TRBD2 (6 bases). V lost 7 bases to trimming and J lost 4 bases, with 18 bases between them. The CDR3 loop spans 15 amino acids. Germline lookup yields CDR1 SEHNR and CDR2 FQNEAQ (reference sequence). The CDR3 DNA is TGTGCCAGCACCCGAAGGTGCGGGGATGCAGATACGCAGTATTTT. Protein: CASTRRCGDADTQYF.

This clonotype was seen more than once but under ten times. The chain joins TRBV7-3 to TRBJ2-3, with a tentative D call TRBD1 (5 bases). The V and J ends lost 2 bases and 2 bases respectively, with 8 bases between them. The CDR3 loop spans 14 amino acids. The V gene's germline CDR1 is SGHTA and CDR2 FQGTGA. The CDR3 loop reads CASSLQGYTDTQYF. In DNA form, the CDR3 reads TGTGCCAGCAGCTTACAGGGCTACACAGATACGCAGTATTTT.

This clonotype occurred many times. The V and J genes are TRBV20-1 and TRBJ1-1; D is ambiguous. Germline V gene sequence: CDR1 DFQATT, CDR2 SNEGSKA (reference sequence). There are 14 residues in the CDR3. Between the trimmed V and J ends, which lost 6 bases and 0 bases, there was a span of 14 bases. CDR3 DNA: TGCAGTGCCACCCTCGGCAGATTGAACACTGAAGCTTTCTTT. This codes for CSATLGRLNTEAFF.

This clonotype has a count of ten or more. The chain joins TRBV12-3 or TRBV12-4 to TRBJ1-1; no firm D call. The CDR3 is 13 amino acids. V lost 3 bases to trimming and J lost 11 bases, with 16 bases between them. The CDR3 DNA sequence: TGTGCCAGCAGTTTGCGGTCCCTCGCCGAGGCTTTCTTT. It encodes CASSLRSLAEAFF.

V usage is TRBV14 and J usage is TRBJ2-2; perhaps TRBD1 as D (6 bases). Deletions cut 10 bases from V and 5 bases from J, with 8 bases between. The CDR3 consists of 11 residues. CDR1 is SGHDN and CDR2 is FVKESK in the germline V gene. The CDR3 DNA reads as TGTGCCAACCAGGGGACCGGGGAGCTGTTTTTT. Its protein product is CANQGTGELFF.

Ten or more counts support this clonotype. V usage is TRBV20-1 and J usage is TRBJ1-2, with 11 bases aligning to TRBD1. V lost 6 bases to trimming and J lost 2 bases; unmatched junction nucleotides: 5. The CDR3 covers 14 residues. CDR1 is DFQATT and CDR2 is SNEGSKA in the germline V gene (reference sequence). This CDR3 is CSANGQGANYGYTF. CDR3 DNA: TGCAGTGCAAACGGACAGGGGGCAAACTATGGCTACACCTTC.

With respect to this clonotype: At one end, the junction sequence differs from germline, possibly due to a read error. Here the CDR3 reads CASSLAGTAVYERYF. In DNA, the CDR3 is TGCGCCAGCAGCTTGGCCGGTACAGCGGTCTACGAGCGGTACTTC. The J gene is TRBJ2-7, the V gene TRBV5-1; D is perhaps TRBD2 (5 bases). The CDR3 runs to 15 residues. Per germline, CDR1 SGHRS and CDR2 YFSETQ.

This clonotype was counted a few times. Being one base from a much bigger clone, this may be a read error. The CDR3 sequence: CASSLYQGGETKYF. Here the CDR3 DNA reads TGTGCCAGCAGCCTCTACCAGGGAGGAGAGACCAAGTACTTC. This chain joins TRBV14 and TRBJ2-5, with D maybe TRBD2 (6 bases). The CDR3 is 14 residues long. CDR1 and CDR2 from the germline V gene are SGHDN and FVKESK.

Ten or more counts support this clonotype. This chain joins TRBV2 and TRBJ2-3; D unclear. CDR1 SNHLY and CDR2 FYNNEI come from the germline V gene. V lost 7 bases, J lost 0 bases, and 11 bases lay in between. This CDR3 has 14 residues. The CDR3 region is CASTVTASTDTQYF. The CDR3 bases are TGTGCCAGCACAGTTACTGCTAGCACAGATACGCAGTATTTT.

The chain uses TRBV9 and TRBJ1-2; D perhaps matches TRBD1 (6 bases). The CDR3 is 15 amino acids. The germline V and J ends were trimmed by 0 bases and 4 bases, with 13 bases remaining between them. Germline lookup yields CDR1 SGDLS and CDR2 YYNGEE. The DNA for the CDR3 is TGTGCCAGCAGCGTAGCCCGCGGGGGCGGCTATGGCTACACCTTC. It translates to CASSVARGGGYGYTF. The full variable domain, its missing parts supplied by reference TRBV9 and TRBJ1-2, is DSGVTQTPKHLITATGQRVTLRCSPRSGDLSVYWYQQSLDQGLQFLIQYYNGEERAKGNILERFSAQQFPDLHSELNLSSLELGDSALYFCASSVARGGGYGYTFGSGTRLTVV.

The CDR3 region is CASSLAPGMEVEYGYTF. In DNA, the CDR3 is TGTGCCAGCAGCTTAGCCCCAGGGATGGAGGTTGAATATGGCTACACCTTC. This chain links TRBV7-2 with TRBJ1-2; weak D call: TRBD1 (5 bases). Trimming removed 0 bases from V and 5 bases from J, with 19 bases in between. The CDR3 consists of 17 residues. Germline V lookup: CDR1 SGHTA, CDR2 FQGNSA.

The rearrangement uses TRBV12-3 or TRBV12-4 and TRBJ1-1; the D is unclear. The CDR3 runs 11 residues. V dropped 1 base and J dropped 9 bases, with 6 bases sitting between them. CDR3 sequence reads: CASSLGHKAFF. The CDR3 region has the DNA TGTGCCAGCAGTTTAGGGCATAAAGCTTTCTTT.

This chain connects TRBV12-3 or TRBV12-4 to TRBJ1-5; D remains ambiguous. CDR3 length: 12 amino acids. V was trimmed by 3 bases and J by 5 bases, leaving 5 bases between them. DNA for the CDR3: TGTGCCAGCAGTTTGAACTATCAGCCCCAGCATTTT. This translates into CASSLNYQPQHF.

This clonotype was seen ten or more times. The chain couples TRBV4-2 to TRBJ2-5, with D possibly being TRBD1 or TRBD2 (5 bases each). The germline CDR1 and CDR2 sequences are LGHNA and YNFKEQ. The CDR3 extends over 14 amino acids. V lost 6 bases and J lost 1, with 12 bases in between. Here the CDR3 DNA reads TGTGCCAGCAGACCTCCGGGGCTCCAAGAGACCCAGTACTTC. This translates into CASRPPGLQETQYF.